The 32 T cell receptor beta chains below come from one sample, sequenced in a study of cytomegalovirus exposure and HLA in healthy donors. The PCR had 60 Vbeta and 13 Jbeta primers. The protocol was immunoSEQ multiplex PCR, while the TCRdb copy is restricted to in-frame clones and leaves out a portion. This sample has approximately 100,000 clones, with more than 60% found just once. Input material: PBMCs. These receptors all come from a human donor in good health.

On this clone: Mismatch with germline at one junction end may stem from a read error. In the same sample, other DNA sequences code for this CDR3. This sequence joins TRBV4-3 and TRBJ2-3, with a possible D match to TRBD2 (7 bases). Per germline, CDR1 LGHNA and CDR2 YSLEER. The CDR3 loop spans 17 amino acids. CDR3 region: CASSQRARGGGTDTQYF. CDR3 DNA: TGCGCCAGCAGCCAAAGGGCTAGAGGGGGGGGCACAGATACGCAGTACTTT.

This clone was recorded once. CDR3 loop: CASSPRDTSGSPWPFF. The CDR3 nucleotides read TGTGCCAGCAGCCCTAGGGACACTAGCGGGAGTCCGTGGCCGTTCTTC. The genes are TRBV5-4 and TRBJ2-1; the match to TRBD2 covers 11 bases. The CDR3 runs 16 residues. With 4 bases clipped from V and 15 bases from J, the junction kept 18 bases outside the gene matches. The germline V gene encodes CDR1 SGHNT and CDR2 YYREEE (reference sequence).

In nucleotides, the CDR3 is TGCAGCGCTCCCCTCTCCGGGACAGGGGTTTCCTATGGCTACACCTTC. This gives the protein CSAPLSGTGVSYGYTF. This chain joins TRBV29-1 and TRBJ1-2, with 10 positions matching TRBD1. The CDR3 has 16 residues. Germline-derived CDR1 and CDR2 are SQVTM and ANQGSEA. The ends lost 7 bases at V and 4 bases at J; junction bases unmatched: 15.

CDR3 nucleotides: TGCGCCAGCAGCCAAGACCACTTTGGCAGGGGAGAGACCCAGTACTTC. It yields the protein CASSQDHFGRGETQYF. The rearrangement uses TRBV4-3 and TRBJ2-5, with TRBD1 as a possible D gene (6 bases). Trimming cost V 0 bases and J 4 bases, with 15 bases left between them. Germline CDR1 reads LGHNA; CDR2 reads YSLEER. The CDR3 spans 16 residues.

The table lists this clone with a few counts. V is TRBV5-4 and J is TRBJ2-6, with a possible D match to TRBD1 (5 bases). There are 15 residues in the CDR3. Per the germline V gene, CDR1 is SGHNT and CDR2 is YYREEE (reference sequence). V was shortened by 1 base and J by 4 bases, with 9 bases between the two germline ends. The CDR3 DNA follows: TGTGCCAGCAGCTTGAGCAGGGCCGGGGCCAACGTCCTGACTTTC. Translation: CASSLSRAGANVLTF.

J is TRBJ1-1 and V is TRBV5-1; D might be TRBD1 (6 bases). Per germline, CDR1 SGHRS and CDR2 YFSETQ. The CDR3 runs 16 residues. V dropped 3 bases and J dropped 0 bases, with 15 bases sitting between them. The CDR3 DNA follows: TGCGCCAGCAGCTCCTTGGACAGCAATATGAACACTGAAGCTTTCTTT. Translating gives CASSSLDSNMNTEAFF.

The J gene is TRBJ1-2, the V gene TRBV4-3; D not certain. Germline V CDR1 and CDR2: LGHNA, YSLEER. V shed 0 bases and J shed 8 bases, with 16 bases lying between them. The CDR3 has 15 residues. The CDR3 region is CASSQDGRTERGYTF. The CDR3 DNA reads TGCGCCAGCAGCCAAGATGGGAGGACTGAGCGGGGCTACACCTTC.

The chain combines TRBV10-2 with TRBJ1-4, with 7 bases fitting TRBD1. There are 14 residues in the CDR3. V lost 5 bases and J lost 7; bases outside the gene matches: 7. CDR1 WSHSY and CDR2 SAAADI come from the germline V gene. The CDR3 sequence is CASSTGTVSEKLFF. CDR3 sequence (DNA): TGCGCCAGCAGTACCGGGACAGTGAGTGAAAAACTGTTTTTT.

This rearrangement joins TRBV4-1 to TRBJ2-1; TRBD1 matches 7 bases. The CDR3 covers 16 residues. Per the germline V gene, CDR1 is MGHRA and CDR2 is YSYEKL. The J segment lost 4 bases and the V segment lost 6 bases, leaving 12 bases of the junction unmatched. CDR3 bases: TGCGCCAGCAGACCCACCGGGACAGAACTTTACAATGAGCAGTTCTTC. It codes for CASRPTGTELYNEQFF.

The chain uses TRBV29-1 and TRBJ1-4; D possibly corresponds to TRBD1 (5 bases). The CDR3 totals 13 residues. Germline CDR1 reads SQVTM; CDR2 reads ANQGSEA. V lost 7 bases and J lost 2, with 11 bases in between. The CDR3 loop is CSAKTATNEKLFF. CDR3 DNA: TGCAGCGCCAAGACAGCTACTAATGAAAAACTGTTTTTT. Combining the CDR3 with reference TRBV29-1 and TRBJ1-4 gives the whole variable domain SAVISQKPSRDICQRGTSLTIQCQVDSQVTMMFWYRQQPGQSLTLIATANQGSEATYESGFVIDKFPISRPNLTFSTLTVSNMSPEDSSIYLCSAKTATNEKLFFGSGTQLSVL.

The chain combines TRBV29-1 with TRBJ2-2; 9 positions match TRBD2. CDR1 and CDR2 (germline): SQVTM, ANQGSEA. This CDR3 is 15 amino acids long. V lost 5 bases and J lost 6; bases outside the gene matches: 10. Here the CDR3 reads CSVQAGSGSSGELFF. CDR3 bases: TGCAGCGTTCAGGCAGGTAGCGGGAGTTCCGGGGAGCTGTTTTTT.

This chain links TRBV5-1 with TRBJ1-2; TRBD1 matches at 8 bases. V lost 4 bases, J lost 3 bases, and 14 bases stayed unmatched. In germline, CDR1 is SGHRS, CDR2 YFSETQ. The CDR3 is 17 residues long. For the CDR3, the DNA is TGCGCCAGCAGCCTAACCGGGACAGGCCACCCTGACTATGGCTACACCTTC. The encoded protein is CASSLTGTGHPDYGYTF.

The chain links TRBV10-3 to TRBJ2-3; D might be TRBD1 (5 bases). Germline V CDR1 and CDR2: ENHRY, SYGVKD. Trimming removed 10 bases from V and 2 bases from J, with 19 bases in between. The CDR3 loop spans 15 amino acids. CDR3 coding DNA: TGTGCCACGACGCCTGGGCAGGACACCACAGATACGCAGTATTTT. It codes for CATTPGQDTTDTQYF.

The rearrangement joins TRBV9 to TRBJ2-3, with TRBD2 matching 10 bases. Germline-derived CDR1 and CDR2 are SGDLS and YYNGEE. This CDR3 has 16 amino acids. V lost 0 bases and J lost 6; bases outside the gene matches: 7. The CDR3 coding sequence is TGTGCCAGCAGCGTAGGACTAGCGGGTGTGCAGGATACGCAGTATTTT. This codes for CASSVGLAGVQDTQYF.

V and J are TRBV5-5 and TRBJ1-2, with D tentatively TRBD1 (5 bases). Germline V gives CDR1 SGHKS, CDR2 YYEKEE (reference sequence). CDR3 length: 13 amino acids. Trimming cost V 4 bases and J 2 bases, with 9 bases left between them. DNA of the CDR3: TGTGCCAGCAGCCAGACAGCGAACTATGGCTACACCTTC. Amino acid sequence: CASSQTANYGYTF.

The CDR3 spells CASSSMPAGVTEAFF. For the CDR3, the DNA is TGTGCCAGCAGTTCCATGCCGGCGGGGGTCACTGAAGCTTTCTTT. This rearrangement joins TRBV27 to TRBJ1-1; D is perhaps TRBD1 (5 bases). V shed 4 bases and J shed 4 bases, with 16 bases lying between them. CDR3 length equals 15 residues. Germline CDR1 is MNHEY and CDR2 is SMNVEV (reference sequence).

In DNA, the CDR3 is TGTGCCAGCCTCGAACAGGGGGCAAGCTATGGCTACACCTTC. It is translated as CASLEQGASYGYTF. The genes are TRBV2 and TRBJ1-2; 9 nucleotides align to TRBD1. With 8 bases clipped from V and 4 bases from J, the junction kept 8 bases outside the gene matches. The germline V gene encodes CDR1 SNHLY and CDR2 FYNNEI. There are 14 residues in the CDR3.

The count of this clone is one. CDR3: CASSFNGETQYF. Here the CDR3 DNA reads TGTGCCAGCAGCTTCAATGGCGAGACCCAGTACTTC. The J gene is TRBJ2-5, the V gene TRBV7-9; D is unresolved. The CDR3 has 12 amino acids. Germline V gene sequence: CDR1 SEHNR, CDR2 FQNEAQ (reference sequence). Trimming removed 3 bases at V and 5 bases at J, with 7 bases between. Filled out from reference TRBV7-9 and TRBJ2-5, the complete variable domain reads DTGVSQNPRHKITKRGQNVTFRCDPISEHNRLYWYRQTLGQGPEFLTYFQNEAQLEKSRLLSDRFSAERPKGSFSTLEIQRTEQGDSAMYLCASSFNGETQYFGPGTRLLVL.

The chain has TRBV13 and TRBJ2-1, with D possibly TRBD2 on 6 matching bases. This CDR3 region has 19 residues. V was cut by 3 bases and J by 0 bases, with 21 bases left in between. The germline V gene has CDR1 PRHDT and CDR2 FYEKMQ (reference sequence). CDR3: CASSLGPFRGEASYNEQFF. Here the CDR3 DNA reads TGTGCCAGCAGCTTGGGGCCGTTTCGCGGGGAGGCCTCCTACAATGAGCAGTTCTTC.

The CDR3 DNA sequence: TGTGCCAGTAGTATAGCCGGGACAGACACAGATACGCAGTATTTT. Protein sequence: CASSIAGTDTDTQYF. The V call is TRBV19, the J call TRBJ2-3, with 7 bases aligning to TRBD1. After removal of 1 base from V and 2 bases from J, the junction contained 3 bases not matched to a gene. The germline V gene has CDR1 LNHDA and CDR2 SQIVND (reference sequence). The CDR3 covers 15 residues.

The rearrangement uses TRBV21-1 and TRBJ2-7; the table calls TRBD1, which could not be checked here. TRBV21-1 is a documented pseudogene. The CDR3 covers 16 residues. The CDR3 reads CASSKVCQGTTYEQYF. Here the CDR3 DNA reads TGTGCCAGCAGCAAAGTGTGTCAGGGGACAACCTACGAGCAGTACTTC.

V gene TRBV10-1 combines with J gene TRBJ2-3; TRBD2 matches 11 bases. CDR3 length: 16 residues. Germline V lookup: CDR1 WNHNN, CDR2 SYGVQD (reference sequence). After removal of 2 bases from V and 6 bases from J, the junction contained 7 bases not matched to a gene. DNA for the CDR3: TGCGCCAGCAGTGAGACCGGGACTAGCGGATCGGATACGCAGTATTTT. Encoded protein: CASSETGTSGSDTQYF.

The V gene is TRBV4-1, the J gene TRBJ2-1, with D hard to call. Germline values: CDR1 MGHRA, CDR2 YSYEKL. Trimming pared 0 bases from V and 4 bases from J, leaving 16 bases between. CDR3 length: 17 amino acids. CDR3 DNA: TGCGCCAGCAGCCAAGATGGAAAAGACAACTCGTACAATGAGCAGTTCTTC. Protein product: CASSQDGKDNSYNEQFF.

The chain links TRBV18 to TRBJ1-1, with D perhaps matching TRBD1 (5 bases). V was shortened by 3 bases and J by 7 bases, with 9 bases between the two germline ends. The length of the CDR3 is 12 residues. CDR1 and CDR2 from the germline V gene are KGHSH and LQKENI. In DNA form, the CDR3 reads TGTGCCAGCTCACCGCAGGGTTATGAAGCTTTCTTT. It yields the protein CASSPQGYEAFF.

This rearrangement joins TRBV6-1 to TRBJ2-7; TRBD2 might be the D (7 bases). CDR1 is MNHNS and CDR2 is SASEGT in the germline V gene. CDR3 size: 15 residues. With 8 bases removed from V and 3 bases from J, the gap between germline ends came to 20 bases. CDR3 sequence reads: CASAKGGVPIYEQYF. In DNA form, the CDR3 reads TGTGCCAGCGCCAAGGGGGGGGTCCCCATCTACGAGCAGTACTTC.

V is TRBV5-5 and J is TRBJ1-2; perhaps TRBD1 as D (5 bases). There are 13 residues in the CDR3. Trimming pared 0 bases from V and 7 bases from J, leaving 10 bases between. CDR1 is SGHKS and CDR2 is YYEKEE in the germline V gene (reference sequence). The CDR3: CASSLGGSRGYTF. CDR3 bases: TGTGCCAGCAGCTTGGGGGGCTCTCGTGGCTACACCTTC.

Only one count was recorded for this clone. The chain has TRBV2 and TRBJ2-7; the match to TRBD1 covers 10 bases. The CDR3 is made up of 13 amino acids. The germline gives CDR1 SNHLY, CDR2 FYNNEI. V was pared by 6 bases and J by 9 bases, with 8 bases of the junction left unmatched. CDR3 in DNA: TGTGCCAGCAGCCGGGACAGGGGCTTACGGCAGTACTTC. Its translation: CASSRDRGLRQYF.

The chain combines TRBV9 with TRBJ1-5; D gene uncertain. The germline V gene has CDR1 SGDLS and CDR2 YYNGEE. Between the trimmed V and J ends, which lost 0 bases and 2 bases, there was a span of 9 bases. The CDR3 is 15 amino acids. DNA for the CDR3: TGTGCCAGCAGCGTAGGAGTCGCGGGCAATCAGCCCCAGCATTTT. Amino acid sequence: CASSVGVAGNQPQHF.

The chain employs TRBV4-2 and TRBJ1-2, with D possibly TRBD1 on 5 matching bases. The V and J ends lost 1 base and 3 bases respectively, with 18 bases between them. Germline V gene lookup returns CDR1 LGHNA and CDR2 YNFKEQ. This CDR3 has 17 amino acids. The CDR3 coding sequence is TGTGCCAGCAGCCAAGGGATTGTTCCTCCGGGGGACTATGGCTACACCTTC. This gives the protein CASSQGIVPPGDYGYTF.

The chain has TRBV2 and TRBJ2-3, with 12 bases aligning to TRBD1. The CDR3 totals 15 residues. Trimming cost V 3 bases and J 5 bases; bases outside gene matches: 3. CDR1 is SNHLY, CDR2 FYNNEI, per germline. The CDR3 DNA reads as TGTGCCAGCAGTGAGGGACAGGGGGCCATAGATACGCAGTATTTT. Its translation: CASSEGQGAIDTQYF. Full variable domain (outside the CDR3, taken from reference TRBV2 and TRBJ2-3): EPEVTQTPSHQVTQMGQEVILRCVPISNHLYFYWYRQILGQKVEFLVSFYNNEISEKSEIFDDQFSVERPDGSNFTLKIRSTKLEDSAMYFCASSEGQGAIDTQYFGPGTRLTVL.

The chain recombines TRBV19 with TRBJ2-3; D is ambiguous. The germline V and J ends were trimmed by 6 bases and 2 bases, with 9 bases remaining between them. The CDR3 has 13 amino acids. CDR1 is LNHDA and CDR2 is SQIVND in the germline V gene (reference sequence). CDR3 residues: CASSYLNTDTQYF. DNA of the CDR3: TGTGCCAGTAGCTACCTGAACACAGATACGCAGTATTTT.

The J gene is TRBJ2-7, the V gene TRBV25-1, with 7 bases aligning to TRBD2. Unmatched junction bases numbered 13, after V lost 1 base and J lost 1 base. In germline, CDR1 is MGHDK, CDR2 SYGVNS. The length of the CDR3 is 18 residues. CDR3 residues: CASSEFPAGWIISYEQYF. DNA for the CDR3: TGTGCCAGCAGTGAATTTCCAGCGGGGTGGATAATATCCTACGAGCAGTACTTC.